These 19 T cell receptor beta chains originate from one sample sequenced in a study of T-cell memory formation after mild COVID-19. TCRdb ran MiXCR on the 5' RACE reads and lists one entry per CDR3 protein. The sample includes 250,000 or so distinct CDR3 sequences, over 15% seen only once; the top ten take roughly 23%. The sample was PBMCs or a T cell subset sorted from them (not recorded which). These receptors came from a man aged 18-30 years who had mild COVID-19 (a few samples of this study predate the infection). Cell type and time point are not known.

This clonotype was seen only a few times. V is TRBV7-8 and J is TRBJ1-3, with 9 bases identical to TRBD1. Germline V gene data show CDR1 as SGHVS and CDR2 as FQNEAQ. The CDR3 runs to 15 residues. The V and J ends lost 5 bases and 8 bases, in that order; junction bases with no gene match: 10. The CDR3 sequence is CASSQLRDRDYTIYF. The DNA of the CDR3 is TGTGCCAGCAGCCAGCTACGGGACAGGGACTACACCATATATTTT.

This clonotype has more than one count but fewer than ten. The genes are TRBV3-1 and TRBJ2-7, with D unclear. Trimming stripped 4 bases from V and 0 bases from J, with 10 bases between. Germline V CDR1 and CDR2: LGHDT, YNNKEL (reference sequence). The CDR3 loop spans 14 amino acids. In nucleotides, the CDR3 is TGTGCCAGCAGCCTATCTACCGCCTCCTACGAGCAGTACTTC. It is translated as CASSLSTASYEQYF.

The CDR3 here is CASSLGAGPRETQYF. CDR3 nucleotide sequence: TGTGCCAGCAGTTTGGGGGCGGGCCCTAGGGAGACCCAGTACTTC. The chain has TRBV12-3 or TRBV12-4 and TRBJ2-5, with D possibly matching TRBD1 (6 bases). CDR3 length: 15 amino acids. V lost 3 bases, J lost 5 bases, and 16 bases lay in between.

This clonotype appeared a few times. The V call is TRBV28, the J call TRBJ1-1, with 9 positions matching TRBD1. The V gene end was trimmed by 6 bases and the J gene end by 1 base; junction bases not matched to a gene: 6. This CDR3 is built from 15 residues. Germline CDR1 reads MDHEN; CDR2 reads SYDVKM. The CDR3 bases are TGTGCCAGCAGCCGCGGGACAGGGCGGAACACTGAAGCTTTCTTT. It encodes CASSRGTGRNTEAFF.

The chain couples TRBV6-6 to TRBJ1-5, with D tentatively TRBD1 (6 bases). From germline, CDR1 is MNHNY and CDR2 SVGAGI (reference sequence). The CDR3 totals 16 residues. V was cut by 5 bases and J by 2 bases, with 16 bases left in between. CDR3 nucleotides: TGTGCCAGCAGTCCCATGGGACAAGCGGGCAATCAGCCCCAGCATTTT. Translation: CASSPMGQAGNQPQHF.

V gene TRBV2 combines with J gene TRBJ2-2; D could derive from TRBD1 or TRBD2 (5 bases each). This CDR3 is built from 16 residues. Looked up from germline, CDR1 is SNHLY and CDR2 is FYNNEI. The V end was cut by 4 bases, the J end by 1 base, with 13 bases between. The CDR3 loop reads CASSGIVGENTGELFF. The CDR3 DNA reads TGTGCCAGCAGTGGGATCGTGGGGGAGAACACCGGGGAGCTGTTTTTT.

This clonotype was found many times. This chain uses TRBV4-3 with TRBJ2-7, with D tentatively TRBD1 or TRBD2 (5 bases each). CDR1 is LGHNA, CDR2 YSLEER, per germline. V shed 3 bases and J shed 9 bases, with 18 bases lying between them. This CDR3 is 14 amino acids long. CDR3: CASSHGDVGATQYF. CDR3 nucleotide sequence: TGCGCCAGCAGCCATGGGGACGTAGGGGCGACGCAGTACTTC.

This clonotype was seen many times. This chain uses TRBV7-2 with TRBJ2-1; D not certain. Trimming cost V 5 bases and J 2 bases, with 10 bases left between them. CDR3 size: 14 residues. CDR1 is SGHTA and CDR2 is FQGNSA in the germline V gene. CDR3 loop: CASSRGTAYNEQFF. CDR3 bases: TGTGCCAGCAGCCGCGGTACGGCCTACAATGAGCAGTTCTTC.

The count of this clonotype is one. This chain joins TRBV10-3 and TRBJ1-3; a weak D match, TRBD1 (5 bases). The CDR3 sequence is 13 residues long. V was pared by 7 bases and J by 0 bases, with 7 bases between. The germline V gene has CDR1 ENHRY and CDR2 SYGVKD. This CDR3 is CAIMGLSGNTIYF. The CDR3 bases are TGTGCCATCATGGGACTCTCTGGAAACACCATATATTTT.

CDR3 in DNA: TGTGCCAGCAGTGATCTACACACAAACCAGCCCCAGCATTTT. The encoded protein is CASSDLHTNQPQHF. The chain joins TRBV6-1 to TRBJ1-5; D is unclear. The CDR3 runs 14 residues. From germline, CDR1 is MNHNS and CDR2 SASEGT. V lost 3 bases and J 7 bases, leaving 13 bases between the germline ends.

This clonotype was counted many times. The CDR3 nucleotides read TGTGCCAGCAGATACGATAGCGGGTCCTACAATGAGCAGTTCTTC. Amino acid sequence: CASRYDSGSYNEQFF. This rearrangement joins TRBV5-5 to TRBJ2-1; 7 positions match TRBD2. Trimming at V came to 5 bases and at J to 1 base, leaving 6 bases not matched to a gene. CDR1 is SGHKS and CDR2 is YYEKEE in the germline V gene (reference sequence). The CDR3 totals 15 residues. Drawing the rest from reference TRBV5-5 and TRBJ2-1, the complete variable domain is DAGVTQSPTHLIKTRGQQVTLRCSPISGHKSVSWYQQVLGQGPQFIFQYYEKEERGRGNFPDRFSARQFPNYSSELNVNALLLGDSALYLCASRYDSGSYNEQFFGPGTRLTVL.

This clonotype was detected many times. The chain is built from TRBV7-2 and TRBJ2-3; D could derive from TRBD1 or TRBD2 (5 bases each). The germline V gene has CDR1 SGHTA and CDR2 FQGNSA. The CDR3 length is 14 residues. Trimming left V 1 base short and J 5 bases short, with 10 bases between. DNA for the CDR3: TGTGCCAGCAGCTTAGACGGGGCGGTAGATACGCAGTATTTT. Protein product: CASSLDGAVDTQYF. Using reference TRBV7-2 and TRBJ2-3 for the parts outside the CDR3, the full variable domain is GAGVSQSPSNKVTEKGKDVELRCDPISGHTALYWYRQSLGQGLEFLIYFQGNSAPDKSGLPSDRFSAERTGGSVSTLTIQRTQQEDSAVYLCASSLDGAVDTQYFGPGTRLTVL.

This clonotype came up a few times. V usage is TRBV5-1 and J usage is TRBJ2-1; 9 bases map to TRBD1. Germline trimming cut 0 bases from V and 6 bases from J; bases unmatched to any gene: 1. Germline CDR1 reads SGHRS; CDR2 reads YFSETQ. CDR3 length: 14 amino acids. The CDR3 is CASSLGQGVNEQFF. CDR3 coding DNA: TGCGCCAGCAGCTTGGGACAGGGGGTCAATGAGCAGTTCTTC.

The V gene is TRBV7-9, the J gene TRBJ1-2; D possibly corresponds to TRBD1 (6 bases). Germline V gene sequence: CDR1 SEHNR, CDR2 FQNEAQ (reference sequence). The CDR3 extends over 15 amino acids. Between the trimmed V and J ends, which lost 3 bases and 4 bases, there was a span of 15 bases. The CDR3, as DNA: TGTGCCAGCAGCTTGCCGGGGGGCAAAGGCTATGGCTACACCTTC. Its protein product is CASSLPGGKGYGYTF.

This clonotype has a handful of counts. This CDR3 fails to terminate in the conserved phenylalanine or tryptophan, so it likely reflects a read error. Because the CDR3's place on the DNA is in doubt, the DNA is left out and the CDR3 is given as listed by TCRdb. V usage is TRBV3-1 and J usage is TRBJ2-7; the D call TRBD2 from the table was never checked on the DNA. Termini included, the CDR3 measures 12 amino acids. Per germline, CDR1 LGHDT and CDR2 YNNKEL (reference sequence). The CDR3 here is CASSQDPPLAQD.

This clonotype turned up a few times. V gene TRBV15 combines with J gene TRBJ2-7; D gene uncertain. From germline, CDR1 is LNHNV and CDR2 YYDKDF (reference sequence). V lost 0 bases, J lost 9 bases, and 12 bases lay in between. The length of the CDR3 is 13 residues. CDR3 loop: CATSRDPSDGQYF. For the CDR3, the DNA is TGTGCCACCAGCAGAGATCCATCCGATGGGCAGTACTTC.

This clonotype was detected a few times. This chain links TRBV24-1 with TRBJ2-2, with TRBD2 matching over 8 bases. This CDR3 region has 19 residues. Germline-derived CDR1 and CDR2 are KGHDR and SFDVKD. The J segment lost 1 base and the V segment lost 2 bases, leaving 11 bases of the junction unmatched. DNA for the CDR3: TGTGCCACCAGTGATTACAGGGATGGTGCGGGGGGGAACACCGGGGAGCTGTTTTTT. Translation: CATSDYRDGAGGNTGELFF.

This clonotype was detected a few times. The chain combines TRBV5-1 with TRBJ2-2, with TRBD1 matching over 7 bases. The CDR3 is made up of 15 amino acids. V dropped 4 bases and J dropped 2; count of bases not matched to a gene: 5. Germline V gene lookup returns CDR1 SGHRS and CDR2 YFSETQ. CDR3 in DNA: TGCGCCAGCAGCACCGGACAGGCAAACACCGGGGAGCTGTTTTTT. Encoded protein: CASSTGQANTGELFF.

V and J are TRBV4-3 and TRBJ2-7; D is ambiguous. The V and J ends lost 0 bases and 0 bases respectively, with 9 bases between them. The CDR3 sequence is 15 residues long. Germline-derived CDR1 and CDR2 are LGHNA and YSLEER. This CDR3 reads CASSQDRRNSYEQYF. For the CDR3, the DNA is TGCGCCAGCAGCCAAGATAGGCGCAACTCCTACGAGCAGTACTTC.